The clone carrying this T cell receptor beta chain was detected only a few times. What it recognizes is unknown. The CDR3 extends over 17 amino acids. V was cut by 1 base and J by 4 bases, with 17 bases left in between. The germline V gene encodes CDR1 MDHEN and CDR2 SYDVKM. This sample is drawn from a study of regulatory T cells in long-lasting Graves disease. Findings and caveats of the study: Limited sample numbers may have lowered accuracy.

Relying on iRepertoire HTBI primers and Arm-PCR of CDR3 regions, the team built TCR beta libraries. TCRdb reanalysed the multiplex PCR reads using MiXCR and keeps one entry per CDR3 protein. The table lists 700,000 or so distinct CDR3 sequences, roughly 30% of them singletons, with roughly 40% in the top ten. The time point denotes: persistent/refractory GD, antithyroid drugs over 5 years with positive TRAb. Construction of the TCR library relied on RNA isolated from PBMCs. This TCR derives from a female donor with Graves disease. The rearrangement uses TRBV28 and TRBJ1-5, with D hard to call. Material: peripheral blood mononuclear cells (PBMCs), obtained when the disease was refractory, from a patient treated with antithyroid drugs. CDR3 sequence reads: CASSLSRGWSGNQPQHF. The DNA of the CDR3 is TGTGCCAGCAGTTTATCCCGCGGGTGGAGCGGAAATCAGCCCCAGCATTTT.